This entry lists 17 T cell receptor beta chains sequenced from one sample in a study of blood T cell repertoires in COVID-19. Profiled with immunoSEQ multiplex PCR; TCRdb holds only in-frame clones, not every one. This table holds some 220,000 clones, 80% to 85% found once. Sequencing input: peripheral blood. The receptors shown here come from a woman aged 60-75 years with acute or convalescent COVID-19.

This clone showed up just once. CDR3 sequence reads: CSVIGQAGTEAFF. DNA of the CDR3: TGCAGCGTTATTGGACAGGCTGGCACTGAAGCTTTCTTT. The chain employs TRBV29-1 and TRBJ1-1; TRBD1 agrees at 7 bases. The CDR3 is made up of 13 amino acids. V lost 5 bases to trimming and J lost 4 bases; unmatched junction nucleotides: 7. Germline CDR1 SQVTM, CDR2 ANQGSEA.

This clone was detected once. CDR3 nucleotides: TGTGCCAGCAGTTACTCGGGGGGAAACACTGAAGCTTTCTTT. Its translation is CASSYSGGNTEAFF. The rearrangement uses TRBV6-2 or TRBV6-3 and TRBJ1-1; D may be TRBD1 (5 bases). CDR3 length: 14 amino acids. V lost 0 bases and J lost 2, with 7 bases in between. Per the germline V gene, CDR1 is MNHEY and CDR2 is SVGEGT.

The chain uses TRBV19 and TRBJ1-1; 8 bases align to TRBD1. Trimming at V came to 3 bases and at J to 7 bases, leaving 7 bases not matched to a gene. Per the germline V gene, CDR1 is LNHDA and CDR2 is SQIVND (reference sequence). The CDR3 length is 14 residues. The CDR3 sequence is CASSIGQGPYEAFF. The CDR3 DNA follows: TGTGCCAGTAGTATCGGACAGGGCCCCTATGAAGCTTTCTTT.

This rearrangement joins TRBV9 to TRBJ2-2, with D possibly matching TRBD2 (5 bases). Germline CDR1 is SGDLS and CDR2 is YYNGEE. Trimming stripped 3 bases from V and 4 bases from J, with 10 bases between. The CDR3 runs 14 residues. As DNA, the CDR3 is TGTGCCAGCAGCGCCCCGGGGAGCACCGGGGAGCTGTTTTTT. Amino acid sequence: CASSAPGSTGELFF.

This clone was observed a single time. V gene TRBV4-2 combines with J gene TRBJ1-1, with D perhaps TRBD1 (6 bases). This CDR3 contains 12 residues. V dropped 6 bases and J dropped 5 bases, with 10 bases sitting between them. CDR1 is LGHNA and CDR2 is YNFKEQ in the germline V gene. CDR3 sequence: CASSIQGTEAFF. CDR3 nucleotides: TGTGCCAGCAGTATCCAGGGGACTGAAGCTTTCTTT.

The chain is built from TRBV10-3 and TRBJ2-1; 7 bases fit TRBD2. The V gene's germline CDR1 is ENHRY and CDR2 SYGVKD. The CDR3 sequence is 14 residues long. V shed 3 bases, J shed 12 bases, and the junction held 11 bases outside the gene matches. The CDR3 is CAISETTSIYGQFF. The CDR3 DNA reads as TGTGCCATCAGTGAAACGACTAGCATATACGGGCAGTTCTTC.

About this clone: The sample contains more than one DNA sequence encoding this CDR3. This chain uses TRBV6-5 with TRBJ1-5; 8 nucleotides line up with TRBD1. The germline V gene encodes CDR1 MNHEY and CDR2 SVGAGI. J gave up 6 bases and V 5 bases, and 3 bases lay outside the gene matches. CDR3 size: 13 residues. This CDR3 is CASSQGAGQPQHF. DNA for the CDR3: TGTGCCAGCAGTCAGGGGGCAGGTCAGCCCCAGCATTTT.

The J gene is TRBJ2-5, the V gene TRBV18; 8 nucleotides agree with TRBD1. The V segment lost 6 bases and the J segment 7 bases; nucleotides outside the gene matches: 10. This CDR3 spans 14 amino acids. The V gene's germline CDR1 is KGHSH and CDR2 LQKENI. CDR3 amino acids: CASSGTGGVGTQYF. For the CDR3, the DNA is TGTGCCAGCTCTGGGACAGGCGGCGTCGGGACCCAGTACTTC. Variable domain in full (rest from reference TRBV18 and TRBJ2-5): NAGVMQNPRHLVRRRGQEARLRCSPMKGHSHVYWYRQLPEEGLKFMVYLQKENIIDESGMPKERFSAEFPKEGPSILRIQQVVRGDSAAYFCASSGTGGVGTQYFGPGTRLLVL.

This clone has only a few counts. For the CDR3, the DNA is TGTGCCTGGAGTGCGGACACCCCGCCCAATTCACCCCTCCACTTT. Encoded protein: CAWSADTPPNSPLHF. The rearrangement joins TRBV30 to TRBJ1-6, with D maybe TRBD1 (5 bases). The CDR3 spans 15 residues. Germline CDR1 reads GTSNPN; CDR2 reads SVGIG (reference sequence). With 1 base removed from V and 7 bases from J, the gap between germline ends came to 14 bases. Filled out from reference TRBV30 and TRBJ1-6, the complete variable domain reads SQTIHQWPATLVQPVGSPLSLECTVEGTSNPNLYWYRQAAGRGLQLLFYSVGIGQISSEVPQNLSASRPQDRQFILSSKKLLLSDSGFYLCAWSADTPPNSPLHFGNGTRLTVT.

The J gene is TRBJ1-2, the V gene TRBV4-1; the match to TRBD1 covers 8 bases. Per the germline V gene, CDR1 is MGHRA and CDR2 is YSYEKL. The CDR3 runs 15 residues. V was clipped by 1 base and J by 6 bases; unmatched bases: 7. DNA of the CDR3: TGCGCCAGCAGCCAAGTACAGGGGGAAGACAATGGCTACACCTTC. Protein: CASSQVQGEDNGYTF.

J is TRBJ2-1 and V is TRBV27; D may be TRBD2 (7 bases). This CDR3 comprises 14 residues. Germline CDR1 is MNHEY and CDR2 is SMNVEV (reference sequence). The V and J ends lost 6 bases and 4 bases respectively, with 13 bases between them. CDR3 DNA: TGTGCCAGCAGACGGGGGGCCCTTTACAATGAGCAGTTCTTC. Encoded protein: CASRRGALYNEQFF.

The genes are TRBV5-1 and TRBJ2-3, with 8 bases lining up with TRBD1. Trimming at V came to 3 bases and at J to 4 bases, leaving 10 bases not matched to a gene. Germline V lookup: CDR1 SGHRS, CDR2 YFSETQ. The CDR3 length is 16 residues. The CDR3 nucleotides read TGCGCCAGCAGCTCGACAGGGGACCCGACCGCAGATACGCAGTATTTT. Residues: CASSSTGDPTADTQYF. Full variable domain (outside the CDR3, taken from reference TRBV5-1 and TRBJ2-3): KAGVTQTPRYLIKTRGQQVTLSCSPISGHRSVSWYQQTPGQGLQFLFEYFSETQRNKGNFPGRFSGRQFSNSRSEMNVSTLELGDSALYLCASSSTGDPTADTQYFGPGTRLTVL.

The chain links TRBV18 to TRBJ1-6; no definite D call. This CDR3 is 16 amino acids long. Per the germline V gene, CDR1 is KGHSH and CDR2 is LQKENI. V lost 1 base and J 8 bases, leaving 15 bases between the germline ends. The CDR3 DNA reads as TGTGCCAGCTCACCACGATCGGTACAGCTCCATTCACCCCTCCACTTT. It yields the protein CASSPRSVQLHSPLHF.

This clone was detected only a few times. The V gene is TRBV5-6, the J gene TRBJ2-7; D gene ambiguous. V was cut by 0 bases and J by 3 bases, with 4 bases left in between. The germline gives CDR1 SGHDT, CDR2 YYEEEE. The CDR3 sequence is 12 residues long. DNA of the CDR3: TGTGCCAGCAGCTTGGACGGCTACGAGCAGTACTTC. Its translation: CASSLDGYEQYF.

V is TRBV5-4 and J is TRBJ2-1, with 8 nucleotides matching TRBD2. The germline V gene encodes CDR1 SGHNT and CDR2 YYREEE (reference sequence). This CDR3 contains 14 residues. J was trimmed by 10 bases and V by 1 base; bases with no gene match: 7. This chain's CDR3 is CASSLRGGQVEQFF. CDR3 sequence (DNA): TGTGCCAGCAGCTTGCGGGGGGGGCAGGTAGAGCAGTTCTTC.

This sequence joins TRBV7-2 and TRBJ1-1; D ambiguous. Per germline, CDR1 SGHTA and CDR2 FQGNSA. The CDR3 sequence is 14 residues long. Trimming left V 1 base short and J 5 bases short, with 11 bases between. The CDR3, as DNA: TGTGCCAGCAGCTTAGTACCCGGGGAGACTGAAGCTTTCTTT. The encoded protein is CASSLVPGETEAFF.

V and J are TRBV5-6 and TRBJ2-1; 11 bases are shared with TRBD2. Looked up from germline, CDR1 is SGHDT and CDR2 is YYEEEE. The V segment lost 5 bases and the J segment 8 bases; nucleotides outside the gene matches: 0. The CDR3 length is 12 residues. Here the CDR3 reads CASRLAGDEQFF. As DNA, the CDR3 is TGTGCCAGCAGACTAGCGGGGGATGAGCAGTTCTTC.